The 20 T cell receptor beta chains in this list originate from one sample, sequenced in a study of shared clonotypes between healthy human individuals. Measured with immunoSEQ multiplex PCR; TCRdb has only the in-frame clones, and not every one. The table shows approximately 2,000,000 clones, with around 93% occurring only once. Selected positively for CCR7 and CD45RO-negative, naive CD8 cells excluded terminally differentiated effector memory CD45RA+ cells. The sample comprised naive CD8+ T cells from PBMCs. These receptors were taken from a man younger than 35 in good health. Some clones in this sample may be carry-over from other donors' samples.

V and J are TRBV13 and TRBJ2-7; 9 bases are shared with TRBD1. With 5 bases clipped from V and 3 bases from J, the junction kept 8 bases outside the gene matches. The CDR3 loop spans 15 amino acids. The germline V gene has CDR1 PRHDT and CDR2 FYEKMQ (reference sequence). For the CDR3, the DNA is TGTGCCAGCAGCCAGCCCGGGACAGGGATCTACGAGCAGTACTTC. Translated, it gives CASSQPGTGIYEQYF.

The chain joins TRBV27 to TRBJ2-2; D remains ambiguous. The germline V and J ends were trimmed by 6 bases and 4 bases, with 12 bases remaining between them. Germline CDR1 reads MNHEY; CDR2 reads SMNVEV (reference sequence). The CDR3 spans 14 residues. CDR3 bases: TGTGCCAGCAGCCTCCAGATGGGCACCGGGGAGCTGTTTTTT. Amino acid sequence: CASSLQMGTGELFF.

This clone was observed a single time. The rearrangement uses TRBV11-2 and TRBJ2-1; 9 bases are a match to TRBD2. There are 16 residues in the CDR3. Germline CDR1 reads SGHAT; CDR2 reads FQNNGV. Trimming cost V 5 bases and J 3 bases; bases outside gene matches: 8. CDR3 nucleotides: TGTGCCAGCAGCAAAGAAGCGGGAGGATTCTACAATGAGCAGTTCTTC. Residues: CASSKEAGGFYNEQFF.

The CDR3 sequence: CASLQGASYNEQFF. The CDR3 DNA follows: TGTGCCAGCCTCCAGGGGGCTTCCTACAATGAGCAGTTCTTC. J is TRBJ2-1 and V is TRBV28; 8 nucleotides match TRBD1. Germline V gene lookup returns CDR1 MDHEN and CDR2 SYDVKM. The CDR3 covers 14 residues. V lost 8 bases to trimming and J lost 1 base; unmatched junction nucleotides: 4.

As concerns this clone: The junction departs from germline at one end; a sequencing error may be responsible. Other DNA sequences within the sample encode an identical CDR3. This chain's CDR3 is CASSLAVAEAFF. The CDR3 DNA sequence: TGTGCCAGCAGCCTAGCCGTGGCTGAAGCTTTCTTT. The V gene is TRBV7-9, the J gene TRBJ1-1; D gene unclear. Germline lookup yields CDR1 SEHNR and CDR2 FQNEAQ (reference sequence). The CDR3 runs 12 residues.

As concerns this clone: Other DNA sequences in this sample translate to the same CDR3. This chain connects TRBV18 to TRBJ2-1; 10 nucleotides match TRBD2. The CDR3 is 17 amino acids. J gave up 7 bases and V 0 bases, and 9 bases lay outside the gene matches. Germline V lookup: CDR1 KGHSH, CDR2 LQKENI. Here the CDR3 reads CASSPPGLAGVVNEQFF. CDR3 DNA: TGTGCCAGCTCACCACCGGGTCTAGCGGGAGTAGTGAATGAGCAGTTCTTC. The whole variable domain, remainder taken from reference TRBV18 and TRBJ2-1, is NAGVMQNPRHLVRRRGQEARLRCSPMKGHSHVYWYRQLPEEGLKFMVYLQKENIIDESGMPKERFSAEFPKEGPSILRIQQVVRGDSAAYFCASSPPGLAGVVNEQFFGPGTRLTVL.

The chain recombines TRBV7-9 with TRBJ2-1; D is undetermined. CDR1 and CDR2 from the germline V gene are SEHNR and FQNEAQ (reference sequence). V lost 1 base and J lost 6, with 10 bases in between. The CDR3 has 14 residues. The CDR3 is CASSLEGPFNEQFF. The CDR3 DNA reads as TGTGCCAGCAGCTTAGAAGGTCCCTTCAATGAGCAGTTCTTC.

The chain links TRBV4-1 to TRBJ2-2, with 8 bases identical to TRBD2. The germline CDR1 and CDR2 sequences are MGHRA and YSYEKL. This CDR3 has 15 residues. Trimming took 5 bases from V and 6 from J; bases not matched to a gene: 8. The CDR3 reads CASSETGGRSGELFF. The CDR3, as DNA: TGCGCCAGCAGCGAAACGGGCGGGAGGTCCGGGGAGCTGTTTTTT.

On this clone: One end of the junction fails to match germline, which may point to a read error. The gene calls are TRBV6-6 and TRBJ2-7; no definite D call. The CDR3 runs 11 residues. Germline V gene lookup returns CDR1 MNHNY and CDR2 SVGAGI (reference sequence). In nucleotides, the CDR3 is TGTGCCAGCAGTTACTCGAGGCCTTTAGTCTTC. Protein sequence: CASSYSRPLVF.

V usage is TRBV27 and J usage is TRBJ2-6; the D gene could be TRBD1 or TRBD2 (5 bases each). The CDR3 has 16 amino acids. Germline CDR1 is MNHEY and CDR2 is SMNVEV (reference sequence). V was clipped by 3 bases and J by 4 bases, with 13 bases between them. In DNA form, the CDR3 reads TGTGCCAGCAGTTTGGGGAGTCGGGACGGGGCCAACGTCCTGACTTTC. Encoded protein: CASSLGSRDGANVLTF.

V is TRBV6-5 and J is TRBJ2-7, with D possibly being TRBD1 or TRBD2 (5 bases each). Germline values: CDR1 MNHEY, CDR2 SVGAGI. Deletions cut 6 bases from V and 3 bases from J, with 18 bases between. The CDR3 is made up of 15 amino acids. CDR3 DNA: TGTGCCAGCAGCCCCAGGAGAGGGACGAACTACGAGCAGTACTTC. Residues: CASSPRRGTNYEQYF.

This clone was detected only a few times. This chain connects TRBV7-9 to TRBJ1-1; the D gene is possibly TRBD1 (6 bases). The germline V and J ends were trimmed by 8 bases and 8 bases, with 15 bases remaining between them. This CDR3 has 12 residues. Germline V gene data show CDR1 as SEHNR and CDR2 as FQNEAQ (reference sequence). In DNA form, the CDR3 reads TGTGCCAGCGGGGGCGTTGGATTGGAAGCTTTCTTT. This translates into CASGGVGLEAFF. The entire variable domain, with the rest obtained from reference TRBV7-9 and TRBJ1-1, is as follows: DTGVSQNPRHKITKRGQNVTFRCDPISEHNRLYWYRQTLGQGPEFLTYFQNEAQLEKSRLLSDRFSAERPKGSFSTLEIQRTEQGDSAMYLCASGGVGLEAFFGQGTRLTVV.

Note on this clone: Other DNA sequences within the sample encode an identical CDR3. The chain has TRBV7-9 and TRBJ1-2, with no clear D. CDR1 is SEHNR and CDR2 is FQNEAQ in the germline V gene (reference sequence). Trimming took 1 base from V and 4 from J, leaving 10 bases between them. The CDR3 is made up of 14 amino acids. The CDR3 bases are TGTGCCAGCAGCTTAGGCACAGTTATCTATGGCTACACCTTC. This sequence encodes CASSLGTVIYGYTF.

This clone appeared once. The V gene is TRBV25-1, the J gene TRBJ2-5, with 11 bases lining up with TRBD1. Trimming removed 5 bases from V and 4 bases from J; junction bases left unmatched: 6. CDR1 is MGHDK and CDR2 is SYGVNS in the germline V gene. The CDR3 length is 15 residues. DNA for the CDR3: TGTGCCAGCAGTATCGGACAGGGGGCGAGAGAGACCCAGTACTTC. Translated: CASSIGQGARETQYF.

The chain combines TRBV19 with TRBJ1-4; D is perhaps TRBD1 (6 bases). The germline V gene has CDR1 LNHDA and CDR2 SQIVND (reference sequence). The CDR3 contains 16 residues. V was shortened by 6 bases and J by 8 bases, with 22 bases between the two germline ends. CDR3 DNA sequence: TGTGCCAGTAGCCAGGGGTCAAGGGCCCGTTGGGAAAAACTGTTTTTT. It is translated as CASSQGSRARWEKLFF.

This chain links TRBV13 with TRBJ2-5; D possibly corresponds to TRBD1 (8 bases). Trimming shortened V by 2 bases and J by 11 bases, and 18 bases separated the two germline ends. The CDR3 spans 14 residues. Germline loops: CDR1 PRHDT, CDR2 FYEKMQ (reference sequence). The CDR3: CASSLRQGAREQYF. The CDR3 DNA reads TGTGCCAGCAGCTTAAGGCAGGGGGCGCGGGAGCAGTACTTC.

V usage is TRBV27 and J usage is TRBJ1-2, with 9 nucleotides matching TRBD1. J gave up 2 bases and V 8 bases, and 3 bases lay outside the gene matches. Germline V gene sequence: CDR1 MNHEY, CDR2 SMNVEV (reference sequence). This CDR3 is 13 amino acids long. Here the CDR3 reads CASGDRENYGYTF. CDR3 DNA sequence: TGTGCCAGCGGGGACAGGGAAAACTATGGCTACACCTTC.

J is TRBJ2-6 and V is TRBV5-1, with D perhaps TRBD1 or TRBD2 (5 bases each). Per germline, CDR1 SGHRS and CDR2 YFSETQ. The CDR3 runs 17 residues. The V and J ends lost 4 bases and 0 bases respectively, with 14 bases between them. The CDR3: CASSPWDLSSGANVLTF. The CDR3 DNA is TGCGCCAGCAGCCCCTGGGACCTTAGCTCTGGGGCCAACGTCCTGACTTTC.

This CDR3 is CASSSRDRGSDTQYF. CDR3 sequence (DNA): TGTGCCAGCAGCTCTAGGGACAGGGGTTCAGATACGCAGTATTTT. This chain joins TRBV2 and TRBJ2-3; 10 positions agree with TRBD1. Trimming took 6 bases from V and 4 from J; bases not matched to a gene: 7. The CDR3 has 15 amino acids. Germline CDR1 is SNHLY and CDR2 is FYNNEI.

On this clone: This same CDR3 is encoded by further DNA sequences in the sample. The gene calls are TRBV7-9 and TRBJ1-5; D possibly corresponds to TRBD1 (5 bases). Germline CDR1 SEHNR, CDR2 FQNEAQ (reference sequence). CDR3 length: 14 amino acids. Trimming shortened V by 0 bases and J by 4 bases, and 7 bases separated the two germline ends. DNA of the CDR3: TGTGCCAGCAGCTTAGCGGGGCCAAATCAGCCCCAGCATTTT. Protein product: CASSLAGPNQPQHF.